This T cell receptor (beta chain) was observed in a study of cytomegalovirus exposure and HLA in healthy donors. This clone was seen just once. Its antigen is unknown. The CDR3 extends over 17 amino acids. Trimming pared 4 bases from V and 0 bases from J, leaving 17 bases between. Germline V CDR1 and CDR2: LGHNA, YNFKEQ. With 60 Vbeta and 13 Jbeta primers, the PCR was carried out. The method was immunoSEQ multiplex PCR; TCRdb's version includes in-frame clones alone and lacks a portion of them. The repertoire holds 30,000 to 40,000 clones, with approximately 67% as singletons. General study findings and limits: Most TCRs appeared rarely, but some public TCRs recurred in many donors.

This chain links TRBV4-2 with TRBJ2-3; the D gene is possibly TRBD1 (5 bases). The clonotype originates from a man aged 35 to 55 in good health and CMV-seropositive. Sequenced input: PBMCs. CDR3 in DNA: TGTGCCAGCAGCCCGACGCAGGGTTGGGTTAGCACAGATACGCAGTATTTT. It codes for CASSPTQGWVSTDTQYF.